Listed below are T cell receptor beta chains from one sample, sequenced in a study of vaccination and CD4 T cells after COVID-19. Which antigens these TCRs recognize remains unknown. Using its own MiXCR run on the PCR reads, TCRdb lists one record per CDR3 protein. Among more than 9,500 distinct CDR3 sequences listed, around 50% were seen once. The sample was cultured CD4+ T cells from blood, taken after SARS-CoV-2 vaccination. These receptor sequences come from a human donor with COVID-19. Both conserved end residues are part of each CDR3. Fields, in order: V gene, J gene, D gene, clone size, CDR3 protein, CDR3 DNA. D genes are given only for firm matches. Rows may omit the clone size; those that give it use once, few, many or a size class.

TRBV27	TRBJ1-5	TRBD1	.	CASSSRQGPTSFNQPQHF	TGTGCCAGCAGTTCACGACAGGGGCCAACTTCCTTCAATCAGCCCCAGCATTTT
TRBV11-2	TRBJ1-6	.	.	CATALGGGGHSPLHF	TGTGCCACCGCCTTAGGAGGGGGGGGGCATTCACCCCTCCACTTT
TRBV28	TRBJ2-5	TRBD1	.	CASSLERRQGVIQETQYF	TGTGCCAGCAGTTTGGAACGGAGACAGGGGGTAATACAAGAGACCCAGTACTTC
TRBV20-1	TRBJ1-2	.	.	CSVSGSPNYGYTF	TGCAGTGTCTCAGGATCCCCCAACTATGGCTACACCTTC
TRBV20-1	TRBJ1-5	.	.	CSATPGGEGNQPQHF	TGCAGTGCGACACCCGGGGGCGAGGGCAATCAGCCCCAGCATTTT
TRBV5-1	TRBJ2-3	.	.	CASSLRVQADTQYF	TGCGCCAGCAGCTTGAGGGTCCAGGCAGATACGCAGTATTTT
TRBV20-1	TRBJ2-1	.	.	CSARPRGRDNEQFF	TGCAGTGCTAGACCGCGGGGTAGGGACAATGAGCAGTTCTTC
TRBV18	TRBJ2-6	TRBD1	.	CASSLDRAGANVLTF	TGTGCCAGCTCACTTGACAGGGCTGGGGCCAACGTCCTGACTTTC
TRBV21-1	TRBJ2-1	.	.	CASTEPWLKMYNEQFF	TGTGCCAGCACCGAACCGTGGCTGAAGATGTACAATGAGCAGTTCTTC
TRBV19	TRBJ2-5	.	.	CASSFGGGVGETQYF	TGTGCCAGTAGTTTCGGCGGCGGGGTTGGGGAGACCCAGTACTTC
TRBV6-5	TRBJ2-1	TRBD2	few	CASSYSTRGGRNEQFF	TGTGCCAGCAGTTACTCGACACGGGGGGGCCGGAATGAGCAGTTCTTC